Below, 17 T cell receptor beta chains from the same sample are listed, as sequenced in a study of blood T cell repertoires in COVID-19. Sequencing used immunoSEQ multiplex PCR; TCRdb keeps in-frame clones, though not all of them. The sample has about 94,000 clones, more than 75% seen once. Material: peripheral blood. The source of these receptors is a woman of 80 years or more with acute or convalescent COVID-19.

The chain couples TRBV9 to TRBJ2-1, with 8 bases identical to TRBD2. This CDR3 region has 15 residues. Losses at the gene ends were 3 bases for V and 4 bases for J; bases not matched to a gene: 6. Germline CDR1 reads SGDLS; CDR2 reads YYNGEE. The CDR3 region is CASSAAGGRYNEQFF. The CDR3 DNA reads as TGTGCCAGCAGCGCCGCGGGGGGCAGGTACAATGAGCAGTTCTTC. The variable domain in full, with the rest retrieved from reference TRBV9 and TRBJ2-1, is DSGVTQTPKHLITATGQRVTLRCSPRSGDLSVYWYQQSLDQGLQFLIQYYNGEERAKGNILERFSAQQFPDLHSELNLSSLELGDSALYFCASSAAGGRYNEQFFGPGTRLTVL.

The V call is TRBV7-2, the J call TRBJ1-5; possibly TRBD1 for D (6 bases). Germline assignment: CDR1 SGHTA and CDR2 FQGNSA. This CDR3 is built from 15 residues. V lost 0 bases and J 1 base, leaving 7 bases between the germline ends. Written as DNA, the CDR3 is TGTGCCAGCAGCTTAGCAGGGGGAAGCAATCAGCCCCAGCATTTT. It codes for CASSLAGGSNQPQHF. Using reference TRBV7-2 and TRBJ1-5 for the parts outside the CDR3, the full variable domain is GAGVSQSPSNKVTEKGKDVELRCDPISGHTALYWYRQSLGQGLEFLIYFQGNSAPDKSGLPSDRFSAERTGGSVSTLTIQRTQQEDSAVYLCASSLAGGSNQPQHFGDGTRLSIL.

As to this clone: This sample also contains other DNA sequences that code for the same CDR3. The V call is TRBV6-5, the J call TRBJ1-1; D unresolved. V was cut by 0 bases and J by 1 base, with 3 bases left in between. CDR3 length: 13 amino acids. Germline V CDR1 and CDR2: MNHEY, SVGAGI. Written as DNA, the CDR3 is TGTGCCAGCAGTTACTCGCGGAACACTGAAGCTTTCTTT. It translates to CASSYSRNTEAFF.

The chain links TRBV2 to TRBJ1-6; 8 bases are a match to TRBD1. CDR1 SNHLY and CDR2 FYNNEI come from the germline V gene. V shed 7 bases, J shed 6 bases, and the junction held 5 bases outside the gene matches. The CDR3 is made up of 14 amino acids. The CDR3 DNA reads as TGTGCCAGCAATCAAGGACAGGGTAATTCACCCCTCCACTTT. It specifies CASNQGQGNSPLHF. The full variable domain, rest sourced from reference TRBV2 and TRBJ1-6, is EPEVTQTPSHQVTQMGQEVILRCVPISNHLYFYWYRQILGQKVEFLVSFYNNEISEKSEIFDDQFSVERPDGSNFTLKIRSTKLEDSAMYFCASNQGQGNSPLHFGNGTRLTVT.

The chain links TRBV18 to TRBJ1-6, with TRBD1 as a possible D gene (5 bases). The CDR3 sequence is 16 residues long. Germline lookup yields CDR1 KGHSH and CDR2 LQKENI. V was pared by 8 bases and J by 0 bases, with 14 bases between. CDR3 sequence (DNA): TGTGCCAGCAAAGACAGTACCAACTCCTATAATTCACCCCTCCACTTT. Its translation is CASKDSTNSYNSPLHF.

V is TRBV30 and J is TRBJ2-7; 8 nucleotides line up with TRBD2. From germline, CDR1 is GTSNPN and CDR2 SVGIG (reference sequence). This CDR3 is built from 13 residues. V trimming: 4 bases; J trimming: 2 bases; junction bases outside the gene matches: 4. Here the CDR3 DNA reads TGTGCCTGGAACCGGGGGGGGACCTACGAGCAGTACTTC. The encoded protein is CAWNRGGTYEQYF.

The chain carries TRBV3-1 (or the pseudogene TRBV3-2) and TRBJ1-3; 8 bases map to TRBD1. This CDR3 contains 14 residues. V trimming: 5 bases; J trimming: 3 bases; junction bases outside the gene matches: 3. CDR1 and CDR2 from the germline V gene are LGHDT and YNNKEL (reference sequence). The CDR3 bases are TGTGCCAGCAGCGACAGGGGTTTTGGAAACACCATATATTTT. Translated, it gives CASSDRGFGNTIYF.

The chain carries TRBV7-9 and TRBJ1-1; 8 positions agree with TRBD1. The germline V gene has CDR1 SEHNR and CDR2 FQNEAQ (reference sequence). Trimming took 4 bases from V and 4 from J; bases not matched to a gene: 8. This CDR3 is built from 15 residues. The DNA of the CDR3 is TGTGCCAGCAGCTCCCAGACAGGGGTCGGCACTGAAGCTTTCTTT. Protein product: CASSSQTGVGTEAFF. The full variable domain, rest sourced from reference TRBV7-9 and TRBJ1-1, is DTGVSQNPRHKITKRGQNVTFRCDPISEHNRLYWYRQTLGQGPEFLTYFQNEAQLEKSRLLSDRFSAERPKGSFSTLEIQRTEQGDSAMYLCASSSQTGVGTEAFFGQGTRLTVV.

The chain carries TRBV3-1 (or the pseudogene TRBV3-2) and TRBJ2-6; D is perhaps TRBD2 (5 bases). V shed 8 bases and J shed 1 base, with 21 bases lying between them. CDR3 length: 18 amino acids. Germline values: CDR1 LGHDT, CDR2 YNNKEL (reference sequence). The CDR3 DNA is TGTGCCAGCCGGTCGACCGGGAACGCTCCTTCTGGGGCCAACGTCCTGACTTTC. Its translation is CASRSTGNAPSGANVLTF.

The chain combines TRBV5-4 with TRBJ2-1; tentatively, D is TRBD2 (7 bases). The CDR3 runs to 14 residues. The germline V and J ends were trimmed by 4 bases and 7 bases, with 15 bases remaining between them. In germline, CDR1 is SGHNT, CDR2 YYREEE (reference sequence). This CDR3 reads CASSLLAGANEQFF. CDR3 bases: TGTGCCAGCAGCCTCCTGGCGGGGGCTAATGAGCAGTTCTTC.

The CDR3 DNA reads TGTGCCAGCAGAGTCGGACAGGGTACGGAGACCCAGTACTTC. It is translated as CASRVGQGTETQYF. This chain uses TRBV2 with TRBJ2-5, with TRBD1 identical over 8 bases. The ends lost 6 bases at V and 5 bases at J; junction bases unmatched: 8. CDR3 length: 14 amino acids. Germline V CDR1 and CDR2: SNHLY, FYNNEI.

The rearrangement joins TRBV27 to TRBJ1-1, with 7 bases that match TRBD1. The J segment lost 0 bases and the V segment lost 3 bases, leaving 1 base of the junction unmatched. Germline V CDR1 and CDR2: MNHEY, SMNVEV (reference sequence). The CDR3 has 14 residues. The CDR3 reads CASSLGTVNTEAFF. The CDR3 DNA sequence: TGTGCCAGCAGTTTGGGGACAGTGAACACTGAAGCTTTCTTT.

This chain joins TRBV19 and TRBJ2-1, with 8 positions matching TRBD1. From germline, CDR1 is LNHDA and CDR2 SQIVND (reference sequence). This CDR3 comprises 15 residues. J was trimmed by 6 bases and V by 5 bases; bases with no gene match: 9. The DNA of the CDR3 is TGTGCCAGTAGTCCCTCGGGACAGGCGAGCAATGAGCAGTTCTTC. Protein: CASSPSGQASNEQFF.

The chain has TRBV5-1 and TRBJ2-1; 8 nucleotides agree with TRBD1. V lost 3 bases and J lost 2; bases outside the gene matches: 7. Germline CDR1 reads SGHRS; CDR2 reads YFSETQ. The CDR3 totals 16 residues. The CDR3 DNA is TGCGCCAGCAGCTCCGTGACAGGGGCTACCTACAATGAGCAGTTCTTC. It is translated as CASSSVTGATYNEQFF.

The chain couples TRBV14 to TRBJ2-2; D remains ambiguous. Germline CDR1 is SGHDN and CDR2 is FVKESK. The CDR3 contains 15 residues. The V end lost 3 bases, the J end lost 2 bases, and 10 bases lay between the germline ends. Written as DNA, the CDR3 is TGTGCCAGCAGCCAGGCCTCTTTTAACACCGGGGAGCTGTTTTTT. It encodes CASSQASFNTGELFF.

The J gene is TRBJ1-1, the V gene TRBV7-8, with 10 bases identical to TRBD1. The V gene's germline CDR1 is SGHVS and CDR2 FQNEAQ. V lost 3 bases to trimming and J lost 5 bases; unmatched junction nucleotides: 9. This CDR3 has 16 residues. CDR3 in DNA: TGTGCCAGCAGCTTTAGAACCGGGACAGGGGATACTGAAGCTTTCTTT. It is translated as CASSFRTGTGDTEAFF. Filled out from reference TRBV7-8 and TRBJ1-1, the complete variable domain reads GAGVSQSPRYKVAKRGQDVALRCDPISGHVSLFWYQQALGQGPEFLTYFQNEAQLDKSGLPSDRFFAERPEGSVSTLKIQRTQQEDSAVYLCASSFRTGTGDTEAFFGQGTRLTVV.

V usage is TRBV6-1 and J usage is TRBJ1-1; D gene uncertain. Looked up from germline, CDR1 is MNHNS and CDR2 is SASEGT. Trimming removed 0 bases at V and 4 bases at J, with 9 bases between. The CDR3 spans 14 residues. The CDR3 loop is CASSEAIQTTEAFF. The DNA for the CDR3 is TGTGCCAGCAGTGAAGCTATACAGACCACTGAAGCTTTCTTT.